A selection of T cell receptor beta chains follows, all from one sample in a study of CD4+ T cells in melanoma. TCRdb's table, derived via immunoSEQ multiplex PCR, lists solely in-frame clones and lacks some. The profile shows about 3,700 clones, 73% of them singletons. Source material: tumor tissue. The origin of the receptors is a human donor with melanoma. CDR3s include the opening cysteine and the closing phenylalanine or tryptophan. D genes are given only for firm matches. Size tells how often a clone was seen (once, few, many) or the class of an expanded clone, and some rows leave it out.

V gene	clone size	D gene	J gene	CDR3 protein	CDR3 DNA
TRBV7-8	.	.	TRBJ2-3	CASSLLGNLGDTQYF	TGTGCCAGCAGCTTACTTGGGAATTTGGGAGATACGCAGTATTTT
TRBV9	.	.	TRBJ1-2	CASSVFLTPRDGYTF	TGTGCCAGCAGCGTATTCCTGACCCCTCGCGATGGCTACACCTTC
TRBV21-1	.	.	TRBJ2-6	CASRETIQQSRANVLTF	TGTGCCAGCAGAGAAACTATACAACAAAGTCGGGCCAACGTCCTGACTTTC
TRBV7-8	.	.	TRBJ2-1	CASSLARRAYNEQFF	TGTGCCAGCAGCTTAGCGCGCAGGGCCTACAATGAGCAGTTCTTC
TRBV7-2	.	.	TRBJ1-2	CASSLRSGTGGYTF	TGTGCCAGCAGCTTAAGATCCGGGACCGGGGGCTACACCTTC
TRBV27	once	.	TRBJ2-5	CASSLGNLPETQYF	TGTGCCAGCAGTTTAGGGAACCTCCCAGAGACCCAGTACTTC
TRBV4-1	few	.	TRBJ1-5	CASSRAPYSNQPQHF	TGCGCCAGCAGCCGCGCGCCGTATAGCAATCAGCCCCAGCATTTT
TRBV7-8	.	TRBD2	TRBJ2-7	CASRLAGGSYEQYF	TGTGCCAGCAGACTAGCGGGAGGGTCCTACGAGCAGTACTTC
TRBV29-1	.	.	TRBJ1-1	CSVETKAEAFF	TGCAGCGTTGAAACCAAGGCAGAAGCTTTCTTT
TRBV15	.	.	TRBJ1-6	CATSRENSPLHF	TGTGCCACCAGCAGAGAGAATTCACCCCTCCACTTT
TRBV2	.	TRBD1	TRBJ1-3	CASSYDRAGNTIYF	TGTGCCAGCAGTTACGACAGGGCCGGAAACACCATATATTTT
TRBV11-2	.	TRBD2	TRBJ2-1	CASSPGTTQFF	TGTGCCAGCAGCCCGGGGACTACCCAGTTCTTC
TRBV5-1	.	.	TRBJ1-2	CASSTSTGPLGYTF	TGCGCCAGCAGCACCTCGACAGGCCCCCTAGGCTACACCTTC
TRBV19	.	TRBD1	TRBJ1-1	CASSKTGATEAFF	TGTGCCAGTAGCAAGACAGGGGCCACTGAAGCTTTCTTT
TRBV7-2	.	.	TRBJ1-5	CASSPSAGGQPQHF	TGTGCCAGCAGCCCTAGTGCCGGGGGTCAGCCCCAGCATTTT